These T cell receptor beta chains were read from a single sample in a study of cytomegalovirus exposure and HLA in healthy donors. The table came from immunoSEQ multiplex PCR; TCRdb's copy has only in-frame clones and leaves some out. This sample carries 170,000 or so clones, roughly 80% of them seen once, and the ten largest clones take 0.35% to 0.4%. The sequenced material came from PBMCs. All receptors come from a boy aged 2 to 9 in good health and CMV-seronegative. Each CDR3 is given with its conserved first and last residue. A D gene is named only where the DNA matches it firmly. Expanded clones are given a class, and other clones once, few, many or no size at all.

CDR3 protein | CDR3 DNA | V gene | D gene | clone size | J gene
CASSSRHRDPTDTQYF | TGTGCCAGCAGCTCAAGACACAGGGACCCCACAGATACGCAGTATTTT | TRBV5-4 | - | once | TRBJ2-3
CASSGGNYQETQYF | TGCGCCAGCAGTGGAGGAAACTACCAAGAGACCCAGTACTTC | TRBV10-1 | - | - | TRBJ2-5
CAREATGELFF | TGTGCCCGAGAGGCCACCGGGGAGCTGTTTTTT | TRBV30 | - | - | TRBJ2-2
CASSSNRPDRGYGYTF | TGTGCCAGTAGTTCCAATCGCCCGGACAGGGGCTATGGCTACACCTTC | TRBV19 | TRBD1 | - | TRBJ1-2
CASRQSRVDTEAFF | TGCGCCAGCAGACAATCCAGGGTAGACACTGAAGCTTTCTTT | TRBV5-1 | - | - | TRBJ1-1
CAISETGTSGRANTGELFF | TGTGCCATCAGTGAAACCGGGACTAGCGGGAGAGCAAACACCGGGGAGCTGTTTTTT | TRBV10-3 | TRBD2 | - | TRBJ2-2
CAIRNRAGTEAFF | TGTGCCATCAGAAACAGGGCGGGCACTGAAGCTTTCTTT | TRBV10-3 | - | few | TRBJ1-1
CSASYRDEAFF | TGCAGTGCTAGCTACAGGGATGAAGCTTTCTTT | TRBV20-1 | - | few | TRBJ1-1
CASGRTGGLPEQYF | TGTGCCAGCGGTAGGACAGGGGGCCTGCCCGAGCAGTACTTC | TRBV2 | TRBD1 | - | TRBJ2-7
CASSQPISGEGHNEQFF | TGCGCCAGCAGCCAACCAATTTCGGGAGAGGGGCACAATGAGCAGTTCTTC | TRBV4-1 | - | - | TRBJ2-1
CATSSRGRSSQPQHF | TGTGCCACCAGCAGTAGAGGGCGTTCGAGTCAGCCCCAGCATTTT | TRBV15 | - | - | TRBJ1-5
CASSLRQGRFQETQYF | TGTGCCAGCAGCCTACGACAGGGTCGGTTCCAAGAGACCCAGTACTTC | TRBV13 | TRBD1 | - | TRBJ2-5
CATRLAGRTDTQYF | TGTGCCACCAGACTAGCGGGGCGCACAGATACGCAGTATTTT | TRBV2 | TRBD2 | - | TRBJ2-3
CASKGSGRYEQYF | TGTGCCAGCAAGGGGTCAGGGCGCTACGAGCAGTACTTC | TRBV2 | - | - | TRBJ2-7
CASSDLDSPIQETQYF | TGCGCCAGCAGTGACCTGGACAGCCCTATCCAAGAGACCCAGTACTTC | TRBV10-1 | - | - | TRBJ2-5
CAWRAQGDNEQFF | TGTGCCTGGAGGGCCCAGGGGGACAATGAGCAGTTCTTC | TRBV30 | TRBD1 | - | TRBJ2-1
CATSRDRGMVNEKLFF | TGTGCCACCAGCAGAGATCGCGGCATGGTTAATGAAAAACTGTTTTTT | TRBV15 | - | - | TRBJ1-4
CASSPGQGGDGYTF | TGTGCCAGCAGCCCCGGACAGGGAGGAGATGGCTACACCTTC | TRBV5-8 | TRBD1 | - | TRBJ1-2
CASSELAGVADTQYF | TGTGCCAGTAGCGAACTAGCGGGAGTAGCAGATACGCAGTATTTT | TRBV19 | TRBD2 | - | TRBJ2-3
CASSLATGGNEQFF | TGCGCCAGCAGCTTGGCGACAGGGGGGAATGAGCAGTTCTTC | TRBV5-1 | TRBD1 | - | TRBJ2-1
CASNPTGGTYEQYF | TGTGCCAGCAATCCTACAGGGGGTACATACGAGCAGTACTTC | TRBV6-1 | TRBD1 | - | TRBJ2-7
CASSVQFQETQYF | TGTGCCAGCTCAGTACAGTTCCAAGAGACCCAGTACTTC | TRBV18 | - | - | TRBJ2-5
CASSLAASGGELFF | TGCGCCAGCAGCTTGGCGGCTAGCGGCGGGGAGCTGTTTTTT | TRBV5-1 | TRBD2 | - | TRBJ2-2
CASSLGGPGDTQYF | TGTGCCAGCAGCTTGGGAGGGCCCGGTGATACGCAGTATTTT | TRBV5-6 | - | - | TRBJ2-3
CASSDSGGTSGPPVEQFF | TGTGCCAGCAGTGACTCGGGGGGGACTAGCGGGCCTCCGGTTGAGCAGTTCTTC | TRBV6-4 | TRBD2 | - | TRBJ2-1
CASSEEHYEQYF | TGTGCCAGCAGTGAAGAACACTACGAGCAGTACTTC | TRBV2 | - | - | TRBJ2-7
CASSLPSGIETDTQYF | TGTGCCAGCAGCTTGCCTAGCGGGATAGAGACAGATACGCAGTATTTT | TRBV7-8 | TRBD2 | - | TRBJ2-3
CASSVGSGSEQFF | TGTGCCAGCAGCGTCGGTAGCGGGAGTGAGCAGTTCTTC | TRBV9 | TRBD2 | - | TRBJ2-1
CSARTGGYTF | TGCAGTGCTAGGACAGGTGGCTACACCTTC | TRBV20-1 | - | once | TRBJ1-2
CAWSVGPGLIYEQYF | TGTGCCTGGAGTGTTGGACCGGGACTGATTTACGAGCAGTACTTC | TRBV30 | - | - | TRBJ2-7
CASTETGPYGYTF | TGTGCCAGTACCGAGACAGGACCCTATGGCTACACCTTC | TRBV19 | - | - | TRBJ1-2
CASSQGRFEAFF | TGTGCCAGCAGTCAGGGAAGGTTTGAAGCTTTCTTT | TRBV28 | - | - | TRBJ1-1